This T cell receptor beta chain was sequenced for a study of blood T cell repertoires in COVID-19. Using immunoSEQ multiplex PCR, the repertoire was profiled, and TCRdb retains in-frame clones only, with some absent. The top ten hold about 9.6% of the sample, which has around 170,000 clones, just over 85% seen once. This CDR3 spans 15 amino acids. Per the germline V gene, CDR1 is MNHEY and CDR2 is SMNVEV (reference sequence). V trimming: 7 bases; J trimming: 1 base; junction bases outside the gene matches: 8. This chain links TRBV27 with TRBJ2-7, with 9 bases that match TRBD1. Sequencing used peripheral blood. This TCR was sampled from a man aged 50-59 years with active or convalescent COVID-19. CDR3 loop: CASIAGQGSSYEQYF. CDR3 coding DNA: TGTGCCAGCATTGCGGGACAGGGTTCGTCCTACGAGCAGTACTTC.